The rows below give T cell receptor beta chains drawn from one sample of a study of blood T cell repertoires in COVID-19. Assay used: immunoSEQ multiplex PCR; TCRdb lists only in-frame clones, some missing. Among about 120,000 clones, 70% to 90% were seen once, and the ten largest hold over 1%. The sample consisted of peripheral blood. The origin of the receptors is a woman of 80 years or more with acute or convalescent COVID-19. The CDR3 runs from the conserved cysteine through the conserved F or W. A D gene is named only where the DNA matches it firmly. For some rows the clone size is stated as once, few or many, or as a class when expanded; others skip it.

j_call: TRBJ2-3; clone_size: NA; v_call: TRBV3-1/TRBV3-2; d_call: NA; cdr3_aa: CASSLRGRAGTRRTDTQYF; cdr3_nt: TGTGCCAGCAGCCTCAGGGGCAGGGCAGGGACGAGGCGCACAGATACGCAGTATTTT
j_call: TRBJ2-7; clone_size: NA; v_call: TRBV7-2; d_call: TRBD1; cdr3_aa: CASSAAGGSFSYEQYF; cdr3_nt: TGTGCCAGCAGCGCGGCAGGGGGCTCCTTCTCCTACGAGCAGTACTTC
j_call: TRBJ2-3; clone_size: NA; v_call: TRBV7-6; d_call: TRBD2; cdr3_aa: CASSWGGLTDTQYF; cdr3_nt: TGTGCCAGCAGCTGGGGGGGTCTCACAGATACGCAGTATTTT
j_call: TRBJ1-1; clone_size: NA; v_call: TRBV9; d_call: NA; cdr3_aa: CASSAQGRANTEAFF; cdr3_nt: TGTGCCAGCAGCGCCCAGGGCCGGGCGAACACTGAAGCTTTCTTT
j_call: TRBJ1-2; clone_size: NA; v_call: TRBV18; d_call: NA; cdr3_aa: CASSPPIETEGYTF; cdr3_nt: TGTGCCAGCTCACCACCGATTGAGACGGAGGGCTACACCTTC
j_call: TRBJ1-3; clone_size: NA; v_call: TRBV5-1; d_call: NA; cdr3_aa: CASSFQGLSGNTIYF; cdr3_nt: TGCGCCAGCAGCTTCCAGGGCCTCTCTGGAAACACCATATATTTT
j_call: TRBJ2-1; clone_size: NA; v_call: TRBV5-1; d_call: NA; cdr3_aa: CASSTTRNEQFF; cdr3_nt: TGCGCCAGCAGCACCACTAGGAATGAGCAGTTCTTC
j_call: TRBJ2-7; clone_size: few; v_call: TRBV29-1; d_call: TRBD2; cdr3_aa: CSVVTSGRASSYEQYF; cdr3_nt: TGCAGCGTCGTAACTAGCGGGAGGGCTAGCTCCTACGAGCAGTACTTC
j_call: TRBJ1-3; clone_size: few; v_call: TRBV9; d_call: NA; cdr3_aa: CASSPRGGVGNTIYF; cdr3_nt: TGTGCCAGCAGCCCTAGGGGGGGAGTTGGAAACACCATATATTTT
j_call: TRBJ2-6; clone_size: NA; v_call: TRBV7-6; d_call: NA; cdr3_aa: CASSSGGGGSELWANVLTF; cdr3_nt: TGTGCCAGCAGCTCCGGGGGCGGGGGCTCCGAGCTGTGGGCCAACGTCCTGACTTTC
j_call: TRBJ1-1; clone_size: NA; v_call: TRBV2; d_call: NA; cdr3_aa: CASSEARGTEAFF; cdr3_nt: TGTGCCAGCAGTGAAGCGCGGGGCACTGAAGCTTTCTTT
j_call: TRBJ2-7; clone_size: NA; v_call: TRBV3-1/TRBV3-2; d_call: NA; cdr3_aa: CASSQDSDLNREQYF; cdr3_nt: TGTGCCAGCAGCCAAGATTCTGACTTGAATCGGGAGCAGTACTTC
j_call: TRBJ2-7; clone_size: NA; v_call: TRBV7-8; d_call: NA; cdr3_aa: CASLLEYGYEQYF; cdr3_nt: TGTGCCAGCTTACTAGAGTACGGGTACGAGCAGTACTTC
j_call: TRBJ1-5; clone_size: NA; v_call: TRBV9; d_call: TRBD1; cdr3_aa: CASSAGQGNQPQHF; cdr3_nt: TGTGCCAGCAGCGCGGGACAGGGCAATCAGCCCCAGCATTTT
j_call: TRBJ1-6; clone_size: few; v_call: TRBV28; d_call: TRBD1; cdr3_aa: CASSDRGRDNSPLHF; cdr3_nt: TGTGCCAGCAGCGACAGGGGGCGCGACAATTCACCCCTCCACTTT
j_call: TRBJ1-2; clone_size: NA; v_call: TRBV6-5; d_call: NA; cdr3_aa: CATRVTNGYTF; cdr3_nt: TGTGCCACGCGCGTTACGAATGGCTACACCTTC
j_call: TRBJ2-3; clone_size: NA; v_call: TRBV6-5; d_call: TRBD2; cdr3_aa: CASKLAGVDTQYF; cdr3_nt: TGTGCCAGCAAATTAGCGGGGGTCGATACGCAGTATTTT
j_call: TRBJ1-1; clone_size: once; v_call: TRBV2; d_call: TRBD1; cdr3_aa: CASTKFAGTGIPTEAFF; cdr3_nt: TGTGCCAGCACTAAATTTGCCGGGACAGGGATCCCCACTGAAGCTTTCTTT
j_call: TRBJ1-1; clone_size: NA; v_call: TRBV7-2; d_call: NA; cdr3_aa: CASSLAPTGQNSEAFF; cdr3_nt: TGTGCCAGCAGCTTAGCGCCGACAGGACAGAATTCTGAAGCTTTCTTT
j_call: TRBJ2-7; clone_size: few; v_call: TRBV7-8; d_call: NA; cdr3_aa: CASRPRQTYEQYF; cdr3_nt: TGTGCCAGCAGGCCACGACAGACCTACGAGCAGTACTTC
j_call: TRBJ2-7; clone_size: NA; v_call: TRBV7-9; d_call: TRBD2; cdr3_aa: CASDGLAGSSYEQYF; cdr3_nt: TGTGCCAGCGATGGACTAGCGGGATCCTCCTACGAGCAGTACTTC
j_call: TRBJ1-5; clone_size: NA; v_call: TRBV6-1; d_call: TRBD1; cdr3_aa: CASSETGYTPQPQHF; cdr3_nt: TGTGCCAGCAGTGAGACAGGGTACACCCCTCAGCCCCAGCATTTT
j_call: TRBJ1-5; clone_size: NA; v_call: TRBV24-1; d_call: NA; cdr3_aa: CATSDGDRFNQPQHF; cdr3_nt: TGTGCCACCAGTGATGGCGACAGATTCAATCAGCCCCAGCATTTT
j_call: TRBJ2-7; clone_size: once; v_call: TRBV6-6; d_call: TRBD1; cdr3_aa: CASSRDRDYEQYF; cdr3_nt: TGTGCCAGCAGCCGGGACAGAGATTACGAGCAGTACTTC
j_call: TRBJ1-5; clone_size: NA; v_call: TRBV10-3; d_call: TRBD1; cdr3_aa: CAISERQGDQPQHF; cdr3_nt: TGTGCCATCAGTGAAAGACAGGGGGATCAGCCCCAGCATTTT
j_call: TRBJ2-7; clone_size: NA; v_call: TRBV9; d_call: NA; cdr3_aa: CASSVEAYHEQYF; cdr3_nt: TGTGCCAGCAGCGTAGAAGCGTACCACGAGCAGTACTTC
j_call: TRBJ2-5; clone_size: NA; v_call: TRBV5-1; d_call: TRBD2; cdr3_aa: CASSLDAGGPETQYF; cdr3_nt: TGCGCCAGCAGCTTGGATGCGGGGGGGCCCGAGACCCAGTACTTC
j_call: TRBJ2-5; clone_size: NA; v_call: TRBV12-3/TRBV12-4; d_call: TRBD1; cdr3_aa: CASTRQGETQYF; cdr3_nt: TGTGCCAGCACTCGACAGGGAGAGACCCAGTACTTC
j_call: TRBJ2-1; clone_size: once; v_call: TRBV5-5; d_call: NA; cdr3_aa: CASSVQGYNEQFF; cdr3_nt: TGTGCCAGCAGCGTACAGGGCTACAATGAGCAGTTCTTC
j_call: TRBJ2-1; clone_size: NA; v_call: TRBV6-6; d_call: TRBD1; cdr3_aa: CASSLDGPQGVAYNEQFF; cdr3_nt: TGTGCCAGCAGTCTAGATGGCCCTCAGGGGGTAGCCTACAATGAGCAGTTCTTC
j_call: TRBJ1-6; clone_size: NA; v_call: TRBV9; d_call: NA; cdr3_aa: CASSPEAGDRESPLHF; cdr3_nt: TGTGCCAGCAGCCCCGAGGCGGGGGATCGGGAATCACCCCTCCACTTT
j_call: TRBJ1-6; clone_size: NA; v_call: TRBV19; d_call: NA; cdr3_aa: CASSPSGRPPLHF; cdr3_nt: TGTGCCAGTAGTCCGTCAGGGAGGCCACCCCTCCACTTT
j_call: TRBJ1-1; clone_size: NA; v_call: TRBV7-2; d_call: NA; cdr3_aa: CASSLVMNTEAFF; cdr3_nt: TGTGCCAGCAGCTTAGTTATGAACACTGAAGCTTTCTTT
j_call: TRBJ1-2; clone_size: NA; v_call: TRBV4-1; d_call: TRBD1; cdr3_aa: CASSPRDRTLNYGYTF; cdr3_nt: TGCGCCAGCAGCCCGCGGGACAGAACACTGAACTATGGCTACACCTTC
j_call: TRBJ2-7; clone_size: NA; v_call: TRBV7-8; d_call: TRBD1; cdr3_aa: CASRHRGWRYEQYF; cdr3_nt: TGTGCCAGCAGACACAGGGGTTGGCGGTACGAGCAGTACTTC
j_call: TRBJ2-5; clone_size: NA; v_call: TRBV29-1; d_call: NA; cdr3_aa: CSVHGAKSGGTQYF; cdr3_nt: TGCAGCGTGCATGGGGCTAAGTCCGGGGGGACCCAGTACTTC
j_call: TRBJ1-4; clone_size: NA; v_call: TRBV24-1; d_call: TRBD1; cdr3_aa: CATSDLSDRGSATNEKLFF; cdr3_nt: TGTGCCACCAGTGATTTATCCGACAGGGGTTCTGCAACTAATGAAAAACTGTTTTTT
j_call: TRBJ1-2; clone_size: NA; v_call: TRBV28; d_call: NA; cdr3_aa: CASSPVQGTYYGYTF; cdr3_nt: TGTGCCAGCAGCCCCGTGCAGGGAACCTACTATGGCTACACCTTC
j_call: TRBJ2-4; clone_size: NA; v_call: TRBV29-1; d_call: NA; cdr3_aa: CSVVQGPGNIQYF; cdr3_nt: TGCAGCGTCGTTCAGGGGCCGGGTAACATTCAGTACTTC
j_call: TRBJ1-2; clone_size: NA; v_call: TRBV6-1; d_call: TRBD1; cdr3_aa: CASSERGTGGDGYTF; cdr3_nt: TGTGCCAGCAGTGAACGGGGGACAGGGGGCGATGGCTACACCTTC
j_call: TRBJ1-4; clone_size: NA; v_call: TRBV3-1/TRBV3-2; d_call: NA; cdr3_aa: CASSQEVGERSEKLFF; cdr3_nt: TGTGCCAGCAGCCAAGAGGTAGGGGAAAGGAGCGAAAAACTGTTTTTT
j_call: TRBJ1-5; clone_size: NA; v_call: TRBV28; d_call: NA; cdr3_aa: CASRIINNQPQHF; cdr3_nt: TGTGCCAGCAGAATTATAAACAATCAGCCCCAGCATTTT
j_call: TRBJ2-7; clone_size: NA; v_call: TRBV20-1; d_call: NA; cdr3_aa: CSASRQGYEQYF; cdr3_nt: TGCAGTGCTAGTAGGCAGGGCTACGAGCAGTACTTC
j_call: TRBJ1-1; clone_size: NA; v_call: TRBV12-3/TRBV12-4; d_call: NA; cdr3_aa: CASSLEGDTEAFF; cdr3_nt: TGTGCCAGCAGTTTGGAGGGTGATACTGAAGCTTTCTTT
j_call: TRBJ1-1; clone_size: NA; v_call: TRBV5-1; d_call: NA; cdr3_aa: CASSSGHAMNTEAFF; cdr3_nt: TGCGCCAGCAGCTCCGGACATGCCATGAACACTGAAGCTTTCTTT
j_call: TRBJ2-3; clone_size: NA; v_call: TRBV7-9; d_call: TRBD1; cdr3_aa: CASSLDRGLGDTQYF; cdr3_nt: TGTGCCAGCAGCTTGGATAGGGGGCTAGGAGATACGCAGTATTTT
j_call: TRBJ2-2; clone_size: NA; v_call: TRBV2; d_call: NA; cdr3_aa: CASNPEGSGELFF; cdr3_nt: TGTGCCAGCAACCCGGAGGGCAGCGGGGAGCTGTTTTTT
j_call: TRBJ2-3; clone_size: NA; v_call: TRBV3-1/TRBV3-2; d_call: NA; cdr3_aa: CASSQASGSPDTQYF; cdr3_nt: TGTGCCAGCAGCCAAGCTTCGGGGAGCCCAGATACGCAGTATTTT
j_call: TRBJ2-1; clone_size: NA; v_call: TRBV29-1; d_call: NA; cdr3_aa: CSVEGLGGFPYNEQFF; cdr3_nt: TGCAGCGTTGAGGGTTTGGGGGGTTTCCCCTACAATGAGCAGTTCTTC
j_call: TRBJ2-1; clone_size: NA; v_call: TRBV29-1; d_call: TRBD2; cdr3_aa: CSVAPGLVYDNEQFF; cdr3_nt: TGCAGCGTTGCCCCGGGACTAGTTTACGACAATGAGCAGTTCTTC
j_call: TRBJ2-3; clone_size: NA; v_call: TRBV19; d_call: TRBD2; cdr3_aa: CASSAQLRGGQYF; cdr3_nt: TGTGCCAGTAGTGCCCAGCTGCGGGGGGGCCAGTATTTT
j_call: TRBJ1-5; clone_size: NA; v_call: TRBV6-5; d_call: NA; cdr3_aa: CASRPDSTNQPQHF; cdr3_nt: TGTGCCAGCAGACCCGACAGTACTAATCAGCCCCAGCATTTT
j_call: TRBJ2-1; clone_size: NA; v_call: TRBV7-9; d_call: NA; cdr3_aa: CASSLDPSTHEQFF; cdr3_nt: TGTGCCAGCAGCTTAGATCCTAGTACTCATGAGCAGTTCTTC
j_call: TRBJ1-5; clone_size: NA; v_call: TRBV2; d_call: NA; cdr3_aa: CASSGIGGGNQPQHF; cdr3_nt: TGTGCCAGCAGTGGAATAGGGGGGGGCAATCAGCCCCAGCATTTT